This entry is about one T cell receptor beta chain. The sample is drawn from a study of blood T cell repertoires in COVID-19. Study information: T cells, B-cell-depleted T cells, or PBMCs supplied cDNA or gDNA.

Sequencing used immunoSEQ multiplex PCR; TCRdb keeps in-frame clones, though not all of them. Of roughly 230,000 clones in the sample, roughly 87% were seen once. Germline loops: CDR1 MNHEY, CDR2 SVGAGI. This CDR3 is 16 amino acids long. V lost 0 bases to trimming and J lost 9 bases; unmatched junction nucleotides: 7. J is TRBJ1-6 and V is TRBV6-5; the match to TRBD1 covers 8 bases. The TCR originated in a man younger than 40 in a cohort exposed to, infected with or recovered from COVID-19 (not recorded which). Sequencing was performed on PBMCs or T cells enriched from blood (not recorded which). CDR3 residues: CASSYSNRGYGSPLHF. The CDR3 DNA follows: TGTGCCAGCAGTTACTCGAACAGGGGGTATGGTTCACCCCTCCACTTT.